The 26 T cell receptor beta chains below all came from one sample that was sequenced in a study of CD8 T cells in Susac syndrome. Random hexamers were used to reverse transcribe about 0.45 to 1 ug of RNA. TCRdb re-called the immunoSEQ multiplex PCR reads through MiXCR, storing one row per CDR3 protein. The sample contains some 190,000 distinct CDR3 sequences, almost 96% of which appear only once. Sequencing was carried out using CD4+ T cells from PBMCs. The source of these receptors is a human donor with multiple sclerosis.

The V call is TRBV9, the J call TRBJ1-4, with D unresolved. From germline, CDR1 is SGDLS and CDR2 YYNGEE. The CDR3 contains 15 residues. V was shortened by 3 bases and J by 7 bases, with 16 bases between the two germline ends. The DNA for the CDR3 is TGTGCCAGCAGCGAGACCCCCGTGGTAGGTGAAAAACTGTTTTTT. Translation gives CASSETPVVGEKLFF.

This chain uses TRBV29-1 with TRBJ1-6, with D uncertain. Per germline, CDR1 SQVTM and CDR2 ANQGSEA. The V and J ends lost 4 bases and 4 bases respectively, with 8 bases between them. This CDR3 is 13 amino acids long. CDR3 DNA: TGCAGCGTTGGACCGGATTATAATTCACCCCTCCACTTT. Translating it yields CSVGPDYNSPLHF.

To note about this clonotype: The junction departs from germline at one end; a sequencing error may be responsible. The chain links TRBV2 to TRBJ1-6; weak D call: TRBD1 (5 bases). Germline CDR1 reads SNHLY; CDR2 reads FYNNEI. This CDR3 is built from 15 residues. DNA of the CDR3: TGTGCCAGCATTAGGACGGGGGGTGATAATTCGCCCCTCCACTTT. As protein: CASIRTGGDNSPLHF. The full variable domain, its missing parts supplied by reference TRBV2 and TRBJ1-6, is EPEVTQTPSHQVTQMGQEVILRCVPISNHLYFYWYRQILGQKVEFLVSFYNNEISEKSEIFDDQFSVERPDGSNFTLKIRSTKLEDSAMYFCASIRTGGDNSPLHFGNGTRLTVT.

This rearrangement joins TRBV7-9 to TRBJ1-4; D perhaps matches TRBD1 (5 bases). Trimming shortened V by 1 base and J by 11 bases, and 11 bases separated the two germline ends. CDR1 and CDR2 from the germline V gene are SEHNR and FQNEAQ (reference sequence). The CDR3 is 13 residues long. In DNA, the CDR3 is TGTGCCAGCAGCTTAGGAGGGGAAGGGAAACTGTTTTTT. The encoded protein is CASSLGGEGKLFF.

The V call is TRBV18, the J call TRBJ2-7; either TRBD1 or TRBD2 may supply D (5 bases each). The germline CDR1 and CDR2 sequences are KGHSH and LQKENI. CDR3 length equals 15 residues. Between the trimmed V and J ends, which lost 3 bases and 3 bases, there was a span of 15 bases. The CDR3 nucleotides are TGTGCCAGCTCACCGGGACCACCCGTGAGCTACGAGCAGTACTTC. It translates to CASSPGPPVSYEQYF.

CDR3 DNA sequence: TGTGCCTGGAATGGCAGGGCAAGGGACGAGCAGTACTTC. Translated, it gives CAWNGRARDEQYF. The V call is TRBV30, the J call TRBJ2-7; perhaps TRBD1 as D (5 bases). This CDR3 spans 13 amino acids. Germline CDR1 and CDR2: GTSNPN and SVGIG (reference sequence). V lost 4 bases to trimming and J lost 5 bases, with 15 bases between them. The full variable domain, in which reference TRBV30 and TRBJ2-7 provide the parts outside the CDR3, is SQTIHQWPATLVQPVGSPLSLECTVEGTSNPNLYWYRQAAGRGLQLLFYSVGIGQISSEVPQNLSASRPQDRQFILSSKKLLLSDSGFYLCAWNGRARDEQYFGPGTRLTVT.

The rearrangement links TRBV29-1 to TRBJ2-1, with D possibly matching TRBD2 (6 bases). Trimming took 3 bases from V and 0 from J, leaving 27 bases between them. Germline V lookup: CDR1 SQVTM, CDR2 ANQGSEA. CDR3 size: 20 residues. The CDR3 coding sequence is TGCAGCGTTGACGCGCACGGGAATCGACGCGGGACCGGCTCCTACAATGAGCAGTTCTTC. It translates to CSVDAHGNRRGTGSYNEQFF.

This sequence joins TRBV11-2 and TRBJ1-4; D is unclear. The germline V gene encodes CDR1 SGHAT and CDR2 FQNNGV. The ends were cut back, 5 bases at V and 7 bases at J, with 14 bases in the middle. The CDR3 runs 14 residues. CDR3 DNA sequence: TGTGCCAGCAGCCGGGCCATCCGCGGTGAAAAACTGTTTTTT. It yields the protein CASSRAIRGEKLFF.

The rearrangement joins TRBV5-6 to TRBJ2-1; 7 bases match TRBD1. The CDR3 has 13 amino acids. Germline V gives CDR1 SGHDT, CDR2 YYEEEE. Unmatched junction bases numbered 6, after V lost 4 bases and J lost 8 bases. DNA of the CDR3: TGTGCCAGCAGCAGACAGGGTAGGCATGAGCAGTTCTTC. Amino acids: CASSRQGRHEQFF.

This chain uses TRBV20-1 with TRBJ2-7; D possibly corresponds to TRBD2 (6 bases). Germline V lookup: CDR1 DFQATT, CDR2 SNEGSKA (reference sequence). The CDR3 is 13 amino acids. In DNA form, the CDR3 reads TGCAGCTCGTACGGGGGAAACTCCTACGAGCAGTACTTC. It specifies CSSYGGNSYEQYF.

This sequence joins TRBV27 and TRBJ1-4; 7 bases match TRBD1. This CDR3 comprises 15 residues. CDR1 MNHEY and CDR2 SMNVEV come from the germline V gene (reference sequence). The V segment lost 5 bases and the J segment 5 bases; nucleotides outside the gene matches: 8. The chain's CDR3 is CASSPRDSRNEKLFF. The CDR3, as DNA: TGTGCCAGCAGTCCTCGGGACAGCCGCAATGAAAAACTGTTTTTT.

The genes are TRBV7-2 and TRBJ2-7; 9 nucleotides line up with TRBD2. J lost 3 bases, V lost 0 bases, and 6 bases had no gene match. CDR1 and CDR2 (germline): SGHTA, FQGNSA. The CDR3 is made up of 16 amino acids. CDR3 bases: TGTGCCAGCAGCTTAGCGCGAGCGGGGGGCCGCTACGAGCAGTACTTC. Translation gives CASSLARAGGRYEQYF.

The genes are TRBV27 and TRBJ2-3; TRBD1 matches at 8 bases. This CDR3 spans 16 amino acids. V lost 3 bases to trimming and J lost 0 bases; unmatched junction nucleotides: 5. Germline loops: CDR1 MNHEY, CDR2 SMNVEV (reference sequence). Here the CDR3 reads CASSFLDRGSTDTQYF. The CDR3 nucleotides are TGTGCCAGCAGTTTCCTAGACAGGGGAAGCACAGATACGCAGTATTTT.

V gene TRBV29-1 combines with J gene TRBJ2-7; 8 bases are shared with TRBD1. Germline trimming cut 4 bases from V and 5 bases from J; bases unmatched to any gene: 4. CDR1 is SQVTM, CDR2 ANQGSEA, per germline. There are 12 residues in the CDR3. DNA of the CDR3: TGCAGCGTTGGCGGCAGGGGGCACGAGCAGTACTTC. The encoded protein is CSVGGRGHEQYF.

This chain connects TRBV12-3 or TRBV12-4 to TRBJ2-5, with D perhaps TRBD1 (5 bases). The CDR3 covers 14 residues. With 2 bases removed from V and 1 base from J, the gap between germline ends came to 8 bases. The CDR3 sequence: CASSLWGLQETQYF. The CDR3 region has the DNA TGTGCCAGCAGTTTATGGGGCCTCCAAGAGACCCAGTACTTC.

The chain has TRBV5-1 and TRBJ2-5, with TRBD2 matching over 9 bases. J lost 1 base, V lost 2 bases, and 6 bases had no gene match. CDR1 is SGHRS and CDR2 is YFSETQ in the germline V gene. This CDR3 contains 16 residues. The CDR3 reads CASSFDPSGAQETQYF. Written as DNA, the CDR3 is TGCGCCAGCAGCTTTGATCCTAGCGGGGCCCAAGAGACCCAGTACTTC.

The chain employs TRBV29-1 and TRBJ1-2; TRBD1 is a possible D gene (5 bases). Germline loops: CDR1 SQVTM, CDR2 ANQGSEA. With 4 bases removed from V and 4 bases from J, the gap between germline ends came to 7 bases. CDR3 length equals 11 residues. The CDR3 sequence: CSVGQLYGYTF. CDR3 nucleotide sequence: TGCAGCGTTGGACAGCTCTATGGCTACACCTTC.

The chain couples TRBV12-3 or TRBV12-4 to TRBJ1-2; no definite D call. This CDR3 is 13 amino acids long. The V gene lost 3 bases and the J gene lost 4 bases, with 9 bases spanning the gap. The CDR3 coding sequence is TGTGCCAGCAGTTTTGGGCAGGTCTATGGCTACACCTTC. Translating it yields CASSFGQVYGYTF.

The chain links TRBV20-1 to TRBJ2-3; the D gene is possibly TRBD1 (6 bases). This CDR3 region has 13 residues. Trimming took off 7 bases at V and 2 bases at J, with 13 bases between the two ends. Per germline, CDR1 DFQATT and CDR2 SNEGSKA (reference sequence). CDR3 residues: CSVRQAPTDTQYF. In DNA, the CDR3 is TGCAGTGTCCGACAGGCCCCCACAGATACGCAGTATTTT.

The J gene is TRBJ2-2, the V gene TRBV28; the match to TRBD2 covers 7 bases. The junction had 10 bases not matched to a gene; V was cut back by 4 bases and J by 5 bases. Germline V gives CDR1 MDHEN, CDR2 SYDVKM. This CDR3 spans 16 amino acids. CDR3 coding DNA: TGTGCCAGCAGTTCCCCCCCGGGAGGAAGGACCGGGGAGCTGTTTTTT. Protein sequence: CASSSPPGGRTGELFF.

The V gene is TRBV5-4, the J gene TRBJ2-6, with D unclear. The ends were cut back, 3 bases at V and 3 bases at J, with 7 bases in the middle. Germline V CDR1 and CDR2: SGHNT, YYREEE (reference sequence). The length of the CDR3 is 14 residues. The CDR3 DNA reads as TGTGCCAGCAGCTCCTTCCGTGGGGCCAACGTCCTGACTTTC. Amino acids: CASSSFRGANVLTF. Using reference TRBV5-4 and TRBJ2-6 for the parts outside the CDR3, the full variable domain is ETGVTQSPTHLIKTRGQQVTLRCSSQSGHNTVSWYQQALGQGPQFIFQYYREEENGRGNFPPRFSGLQFPNYSSELNVNALELDDSALYLCASSSFRGANVLTFGAGSRLTVL.

J is TRBJ2-2 and V is TRBV20-1; 8 bases agree with TRBD2. The CDR3 sequence is 16 residues long. V was pared by 3 bases and J by 4 bases, with 10 bases of the junction left unmatched. CDR1 DFQATT and CDR2 SNEGSKA come from the germline V gene (reference sequence). CDR3 sequence: CSARRHGGASTGELFF. Written as DNA, the CDR3 is TGCAGTGCTAGGAGGCACGGGGGGGCAAGCACCGGGGAGCTGTTTTTT.

This clonotype was seen only once. The rearrangement uses TRBV10-3 and TRBJ2-2; D not resolved. CDR3 size: 13 residues. V shed 5 bases and J shed 6 bases, with 10 bases lying between them. Germline V gene sequence: CDR1 ENHRY, CDR2 SYGVKD. CDR3: CAISTSQAGELFF. The CDR3 DNA is TGTGCCATCAGTACCTCCCAGGCCGGGGAGCTGTTTTTT.

The V call is TRBV7-9, the J call TRBJ2-5; tentatively, D is TRBD1 (6 bases). Germline CDR1 SEHNR, CDR2 FQNEAQ (reference sequence). CDR3 size: 13 residues. V gave up 2 bases and J gave up 8 bases, with 12 bases separating them. CDR3 loop: CASSLSEQGTQYF. In nucleotides, the CDR3 is TGTGCCAGCAGCTTATCGGAACAGGGAACCCAGTACTTC.

V gene TRBV3-1 combines with J gene TRBJ2-1, with D possibly matching TRBD2 (5 bases). The CDR3 has 11 residues. In germline, CDR1 is LGHDT, CDR2 YNNKEL (reference sequence). V was cut by 7 bases and J by 9 bases, with 10 bases left in between. The CDR3 DNA follows: TGTGCCAGCACAGAACGGGGTGAGCAGTTCTTC. Translating gives CASTERGEQFF.

This chain joins TRBV25-1 and TRBJ2-7; D uncertain. This CDR3 is 12 amino acids long. Germline V gene sequence: CDR1 MGHDK, CDR2 SYGVNS. Trimming removed 4 bases at V and 3 bases at J, with 7 bases between. CDR3 in amino acids: CASSATRYEQYF. The CDR3 region has the DNA TGTGCCAGCAGTGCTACACGCTACGAGCAGTACTTC.